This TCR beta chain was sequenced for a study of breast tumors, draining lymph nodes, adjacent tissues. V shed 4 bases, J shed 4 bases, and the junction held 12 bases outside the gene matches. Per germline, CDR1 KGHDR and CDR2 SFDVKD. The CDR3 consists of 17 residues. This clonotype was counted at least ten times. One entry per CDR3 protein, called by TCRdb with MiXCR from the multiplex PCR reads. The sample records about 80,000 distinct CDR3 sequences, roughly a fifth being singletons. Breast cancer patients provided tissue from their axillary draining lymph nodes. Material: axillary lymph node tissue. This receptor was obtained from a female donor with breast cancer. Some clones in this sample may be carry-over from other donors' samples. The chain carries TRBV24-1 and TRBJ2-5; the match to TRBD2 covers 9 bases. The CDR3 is CATSDSRVGSGRETQYF. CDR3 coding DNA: TGTGCCACCAGTGACTCCCGGGTGGGTAGCGGGAGAGAGACCCAGTACTTC.